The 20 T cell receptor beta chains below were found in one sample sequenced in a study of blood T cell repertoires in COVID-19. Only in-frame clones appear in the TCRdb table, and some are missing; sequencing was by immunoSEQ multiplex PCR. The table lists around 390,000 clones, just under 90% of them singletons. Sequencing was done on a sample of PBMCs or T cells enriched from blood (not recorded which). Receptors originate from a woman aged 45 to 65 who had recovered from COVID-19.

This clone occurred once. CDR3 coding DNA: TGTGCCAGCAGTTTAAGGAGGGAAAAACTGTTTTTT. Its protein is CASSLRREKLFF. This sequence joins TRBV28 and TRBJ1-4; D is undetermined. Germline V gene lookup returns CDR1 MDHEN and CDR2 SYDVKM. With 2 bases removed from V and 8 bases from J, the gap between germline ends came to 6 bases. CDR3 length equals 12 residues. The variable domain in full, with the rest retrieved from reference TRBV28 and TRBJ1-4, is DVKVTQSSRYLVKRTGEKVFLECVQDMDHENMFWYRQDPGLGLRLIYFSYDVKMKEKGDIPEGYSVSREKKERFSLILESASTNQTSMYLCASSLRREKLFFGSGTQLSVL.

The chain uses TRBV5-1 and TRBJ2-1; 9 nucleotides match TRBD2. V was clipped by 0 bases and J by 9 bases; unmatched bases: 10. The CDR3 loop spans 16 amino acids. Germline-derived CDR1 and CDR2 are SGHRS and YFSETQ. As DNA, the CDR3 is TGCGCCAGCAGCTTGGCAAGCGGGGGGCTATCTAGTGAGCAGTTCTTC. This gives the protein CASSLASGGLSSEQFF.

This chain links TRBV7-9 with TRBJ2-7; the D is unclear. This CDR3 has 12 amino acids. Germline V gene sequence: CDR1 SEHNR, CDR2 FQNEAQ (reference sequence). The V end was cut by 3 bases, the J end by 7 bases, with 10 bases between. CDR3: CASSFGIWEQYF. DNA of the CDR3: TGTGCCAGCAGCTTCGGTATCTGGGAGCAGTACTTC.

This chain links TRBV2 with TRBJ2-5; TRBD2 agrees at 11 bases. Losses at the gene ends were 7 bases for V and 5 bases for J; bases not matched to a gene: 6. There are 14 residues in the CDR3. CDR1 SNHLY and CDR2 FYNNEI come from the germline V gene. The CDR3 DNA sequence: TGTGCCAGCACGCTAGCGGGGGGTCGGGAGACCCAGTACTTC. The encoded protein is CASTLAGGRETQYF.

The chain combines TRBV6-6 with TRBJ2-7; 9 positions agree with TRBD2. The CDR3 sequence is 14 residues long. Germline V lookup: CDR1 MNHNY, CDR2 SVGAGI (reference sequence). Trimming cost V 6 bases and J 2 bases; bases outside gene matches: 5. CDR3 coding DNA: TGTGCCAGCAGATTTAGCGGGGGAGCCTACGAGCAGTACTTC. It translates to CASRFSGGAYEQYF.

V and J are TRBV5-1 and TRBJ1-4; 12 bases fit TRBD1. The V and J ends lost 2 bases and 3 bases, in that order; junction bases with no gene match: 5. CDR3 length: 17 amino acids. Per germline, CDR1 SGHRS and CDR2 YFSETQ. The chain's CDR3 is CASSLGTGGGSNEKLFF. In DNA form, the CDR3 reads TGCGCCAGCAGCTTAGGGACAGGGGGCGGCTCTAATGAAAAACTGTTTTTT.

In nucleotides, the CDR3 is TGCGCCAGGAGCCACACCTTGGGGCGGGGGGGGCAGTTCTTC. Its translation is CARSHTLGRGGQFF. The chain employs TRBV10-2 and TRBJ2-1; TRBD2 agrees at 9 bases. V was clipped by 9 bases and J by 12 bases; unmatched bases: 15. The CDR3 consists of 14 residues. Per germline, CDR1 WSHSY and CDR2 SAAADI.

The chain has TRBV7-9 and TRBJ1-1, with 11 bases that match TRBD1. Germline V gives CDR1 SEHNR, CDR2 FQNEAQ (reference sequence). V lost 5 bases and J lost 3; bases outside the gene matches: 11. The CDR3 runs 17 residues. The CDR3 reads CASSPGGTGGVHTEAFF. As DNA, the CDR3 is TGTGCCAGCAGCCCAGGGGGGACAGGGGGAGTGCACACTGAAGCTTTCTTT.

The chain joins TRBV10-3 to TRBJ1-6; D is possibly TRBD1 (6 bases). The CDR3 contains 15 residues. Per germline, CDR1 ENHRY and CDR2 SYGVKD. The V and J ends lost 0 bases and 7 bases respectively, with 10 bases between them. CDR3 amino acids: CAISESAGQNSPLHF. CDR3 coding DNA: TGTGCCATCAGTGAGTCGGCAGGACAGAATTCACCCCTCCACTTT.

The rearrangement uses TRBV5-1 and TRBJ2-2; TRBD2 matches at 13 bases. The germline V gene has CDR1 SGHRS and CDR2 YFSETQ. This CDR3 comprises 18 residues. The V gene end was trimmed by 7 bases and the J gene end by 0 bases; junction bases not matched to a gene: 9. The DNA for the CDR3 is TGCGCCAGCGAACCGGGGACTAGCGGGGTTTCGAACACCGGGGAGCTGTTTTTT. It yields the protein CASEPGTSGVSNTGELFF.

The CDR3 here is CASSPPYLGTEAFF. For the CDR3, the DNA is TGCGCCAGCAGCCCCCCTTACCTAGGCACTGAAGCTTTCTTT. The rearrangement uses TRBV4-1 and TRBJ1-1, with D uncertain. The germline CDR1 and CDR2 sequences are MGHRA and YSYEKL. With 4 bases removed from V and 4 bases from J, the gap between germline ends came to 13 bases. CDR3 length: 14 amino acids.

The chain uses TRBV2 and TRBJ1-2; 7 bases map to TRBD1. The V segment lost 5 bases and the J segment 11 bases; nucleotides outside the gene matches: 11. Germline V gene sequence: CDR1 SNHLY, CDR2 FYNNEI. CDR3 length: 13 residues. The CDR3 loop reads CASSSLGQVRYTF. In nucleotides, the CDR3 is TGTGCCAGCAGTTCCCTCGGACAGGTCAGGTACACCTTC.

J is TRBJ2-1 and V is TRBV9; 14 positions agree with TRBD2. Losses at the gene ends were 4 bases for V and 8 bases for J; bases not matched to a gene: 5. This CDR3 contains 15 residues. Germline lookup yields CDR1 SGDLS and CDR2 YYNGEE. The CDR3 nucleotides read TGTGCCAGCAGCCCCCGACTAGCGGGGGGGTATGAGCAGTTCTTC. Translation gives CASSPRLAGGYEQFF. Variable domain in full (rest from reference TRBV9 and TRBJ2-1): DSGVTQTPKHLITATGQRVTLRCSPRSGDLSVYWYQQSLDQGLQFLIQYYNGEERAKGNILERFSAQQFPDLHSELNLSSLELGDSALYFCASSPRLAGGYEQFFGPGTRLTVL.

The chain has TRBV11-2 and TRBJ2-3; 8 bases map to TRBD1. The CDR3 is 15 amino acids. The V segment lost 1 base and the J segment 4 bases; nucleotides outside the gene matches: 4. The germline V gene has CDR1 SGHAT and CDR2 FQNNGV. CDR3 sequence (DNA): TGTGCCAGCAGCTTAGTACAGGGGGTCCCAGATACGCAGTATTTT. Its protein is CASSLVQGVPDTQYF. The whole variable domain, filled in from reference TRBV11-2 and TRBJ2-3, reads EAGVAQSPRYKIIEKRQSVAFWCNPISGHATLYWYQQILGQGPKLLIQFQNNGVVDDSQLPKDRFSAERLKGVDSTLKIQPAKLEDSAVYLCASSLVQGVPDTQYFGPGTRLTVL.

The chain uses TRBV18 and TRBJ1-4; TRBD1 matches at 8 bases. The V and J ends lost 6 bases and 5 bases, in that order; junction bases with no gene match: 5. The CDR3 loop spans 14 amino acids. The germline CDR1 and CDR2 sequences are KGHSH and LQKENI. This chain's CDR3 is CASSSGTGNEKLFF. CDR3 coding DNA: TGTGCCAGCTCGTCCGGGACAGGCAATGAAAAACTGTTTTTT.

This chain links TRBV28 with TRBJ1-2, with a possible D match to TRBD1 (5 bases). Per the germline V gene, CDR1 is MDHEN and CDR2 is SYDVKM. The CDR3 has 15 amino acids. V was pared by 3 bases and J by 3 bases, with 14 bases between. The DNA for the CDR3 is TGTGCCAGCAGTTTCCCTGAGCAGGGCGACTATGGCTACACCTTC. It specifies CASSFPEQGDYGYTF.

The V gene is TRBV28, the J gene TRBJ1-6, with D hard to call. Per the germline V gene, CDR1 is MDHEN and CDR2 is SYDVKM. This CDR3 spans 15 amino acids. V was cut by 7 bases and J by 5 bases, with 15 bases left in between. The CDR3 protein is CASIFGESDNSPLHF. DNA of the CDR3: TGTGCCAGCATCTTCGGAGAGTCCGATAATTCACCCCTCCACTTT.

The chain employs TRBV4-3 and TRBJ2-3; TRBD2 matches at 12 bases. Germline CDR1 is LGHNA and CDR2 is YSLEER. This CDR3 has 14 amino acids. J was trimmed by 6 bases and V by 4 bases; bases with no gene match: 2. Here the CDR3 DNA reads TGCGCCAGCAGCCCTAGCGGGAGGGAGGATACGCAGTATTTT. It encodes CASSPSGREDTQYF.

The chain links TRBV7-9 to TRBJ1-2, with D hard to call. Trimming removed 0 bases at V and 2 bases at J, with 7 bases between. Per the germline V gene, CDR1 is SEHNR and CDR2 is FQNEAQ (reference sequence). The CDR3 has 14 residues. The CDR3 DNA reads TGTGCCAGCAGCTTAGCAATGGCAAACTATGGCTACACCTTC. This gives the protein CASSLAMANYGYTF.

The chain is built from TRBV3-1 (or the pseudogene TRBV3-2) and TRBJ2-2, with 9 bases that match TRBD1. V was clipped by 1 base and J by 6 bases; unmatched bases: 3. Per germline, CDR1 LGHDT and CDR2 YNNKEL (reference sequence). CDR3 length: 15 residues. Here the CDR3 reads CASSQVRTGAGELFF. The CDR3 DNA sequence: TGTGCCAGCAGCCAAGTCAGGACAGGGGCCGGGGAGCTGTTTTTT.